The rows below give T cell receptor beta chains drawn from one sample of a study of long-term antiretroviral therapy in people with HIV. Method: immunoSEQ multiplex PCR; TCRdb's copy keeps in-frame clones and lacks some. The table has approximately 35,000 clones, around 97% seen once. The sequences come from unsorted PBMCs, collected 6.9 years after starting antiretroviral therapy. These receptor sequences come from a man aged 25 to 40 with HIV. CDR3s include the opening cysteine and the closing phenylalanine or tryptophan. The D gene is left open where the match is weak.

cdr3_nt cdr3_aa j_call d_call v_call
TGTGCCAGCAGTATGCAGGAGAGAGAAAAACTGTTTTTT CASSMQEREKLFF TRBJ1-4 - TRBV28
TGTGCCAGCAGTTACTCGGGACAGGCCTCCTACGAGCAGTACTTC CASSYSGQASYEQYF TRBJ2-7 TRBD1 TRBV6-6
TGTGCCAGCAGCCCTCGGGACAGCAATCAGCCCCAGCATTTT CASSPRDSNQPQHF TRBJ1-5 - TRBV9
TGTGCCAGCAGCAAACTGAACGAGAGGGCCCAGTACTTC CASSKLNERAQYF TRBJ2-5 - TRBV21-1
TGTGCCAGCAGCTTGACGAGGGAGGCCCGCGAGCAGTTCTTC CASSLTREAREQFF TRBJ2-1 - TRBV5-6
TGCAGTGCTAGAGGGGAGGACGAGCAGTACTTC CSARGEDEQYF TRBJ2-7 - TRBV20-1
TGCAGCGTTGGGCCAGGGGGAGGCTACACCTTC CSVGPGGGYTF TRBJ1-2 TRBD1 TRBV29-1
TGTGCCAGTAGTAACAGGGTACCCGAAGCTTTCTTT CASSNRVPEAFF TRBJ1-1 - TRBV19
TGTGCCAGCAGCTCAGGGTCTGTATCTGGCTACACCTTC CASSSGSVSGYTF TRBJ1-2 - TRBV13
TGTGCCAGCAGCTGGCCCGGGACAGAACCCTACGAGCAGTACTTC CASSWPGTEPYEQYF TRBJ2-7 TRBD1 TRBV11-2
TGTGCCAGCAATCCACAGGGTACCTACGAGCAGTACTTC CASNPQGTYEQYF TRBJ2-7 - TRBV2
TGTGCCAGTAGGAGGGACTCCCGGAACACCGGGGAGCTGTTTTTT CASRRDSRNTGELFF TRBJ2-2 - TRBV19